This TCR beta chain was recovered during a study of cytomegalovirus exposure and HLA in healthy donors. Study-wide results and limits: Using the classifier, cytomegalovirus status was reportedly diagnosed with high specificity and sensitivity.

Regarding this clone: Its antigen remains unidentified. The sample holds other DNA sequences that translate to the same CDR3.

Sequencing used immunoSEQ multiplex PCR; TCRdb keeps in-frame clones, though not all of them. The table lists over 200,000 clones, around 90% of them singletons, with around 3.1% in the top ten. The CDR3 has 12 residues. J was trimmed by 3 bases and V by 4 bases; bases with no gene match: 1. Germline CDR1 and CDR2: SGHRS and YFSETQ. Input material: PBMCs. V and J are TRBV5-1 and TRBJ2-7; TRBD1 aligns across 7 bases. This clonotype was obtained from a woman aged 25 to 39 in good health and CMV-seronegative. The DNA of the CDR3 is TGCGCCAGCAGCCGGGACAGCTACGAGCAGTACTTC. Amino acids: CASSRDSYEQYF.